The clone carrying this TCR beta chain turned up a few times. What it binds is unknown. V was clipped by 2 bases and J by 2 bases, with 27 bases between them. This CDR3 region has 20 residues. Library preparation (for TCRbeta) was performed with unique molecular identifiers. TCRdb independently ran MiXCR on the PCR reads; one entry per CDR3 protein. The sample yields roughly 420,000 distinct CDR3 sequences, 15% to 20% seen once. This entry is derived from a study of T-cell reconstitution after alpha-beta-depleted transplantation in children. Study outcomes and limitations: Elevated TCRbeta diversity at day 60 was traced, in some patients, to surviving recipient T cells and thymic progenitors.

Sequenced here: PBMCs, mostly from graft donor cells, sampled 360 days after TCRalphabeta/CD19-depleted stem cell transplant. The chain joins TRBV12-3 or TRBV12-4 to TRBJ2-5; tentatively, D is TRBD2 (6 bases). The clonotype was recovered from a boy under three years old who had a stem cell transplant for Wiskott-Aldrich syndrome, so the T cells may come from the graft donor. DNA for the CDR3: TGTGCCAGCAGTTTAAGGGTTTGGGGGGTAGGCGGTGGTTGGCAAGAGACCCAGTACTTC. It encodes CASSLRVWGVGGGWQETQYF.